This T cell receptor beta chain emerged from a study of blood T cell repertoires in COVID-19. This CDR3 has 15 amino acids. Germline V gene data show CDR1 as LNHDA and CDR2 as SQIVND (reference sequence). V lost 3 bases and J 7 bases, leaving 16 bases between the germline ends. Sequencing used immunoSEQ multiplex PCR; TCRdb keeps in-frame clones, though not all of them. The sample has 70,000 to 95,000 clones, approximately 78% seen once. This receptor was identified in a human donor in a cohort sampled during active COVID-19. This chain uses TRBV19 with TRBJ1-5; maybe TRBD1 (6 bases). The sample taken for sequencing was peripheral blood. The DNA for the CDR3 is TGTGCCAGTAGTATGTCCAGGGGCCTCGGGCAGCCCCAGCATTTT. It yields the protein CASSMSRGLGQPQHF. The variable domain in full, completed from reference TRBV19 and TRBJ1-5, reads DGGITQSPKYLFRKEGQNVTLSCEQNLNHDAMYWYRQDPGQGLRLIYYSQIVNDFQKGDIAEGYSVSREKKESFPLTVTSAQKNPTAFYLCASSMSRGLGQPQHFGDGTRLSIL.